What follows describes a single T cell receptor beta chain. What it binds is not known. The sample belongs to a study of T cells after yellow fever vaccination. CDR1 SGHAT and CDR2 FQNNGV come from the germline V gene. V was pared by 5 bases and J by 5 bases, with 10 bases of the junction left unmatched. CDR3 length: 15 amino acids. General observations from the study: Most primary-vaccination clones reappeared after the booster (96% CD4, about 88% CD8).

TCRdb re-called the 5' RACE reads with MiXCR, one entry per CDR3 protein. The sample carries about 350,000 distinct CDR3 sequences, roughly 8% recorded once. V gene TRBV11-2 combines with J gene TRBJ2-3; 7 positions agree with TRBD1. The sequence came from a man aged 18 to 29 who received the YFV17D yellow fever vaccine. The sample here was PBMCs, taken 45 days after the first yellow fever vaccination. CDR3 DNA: TGTGCCAGCAGCGTGACAGGGAGTCGAGGAGATACGCAGTATTTT. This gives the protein CASSVTGSRGDTQYF.